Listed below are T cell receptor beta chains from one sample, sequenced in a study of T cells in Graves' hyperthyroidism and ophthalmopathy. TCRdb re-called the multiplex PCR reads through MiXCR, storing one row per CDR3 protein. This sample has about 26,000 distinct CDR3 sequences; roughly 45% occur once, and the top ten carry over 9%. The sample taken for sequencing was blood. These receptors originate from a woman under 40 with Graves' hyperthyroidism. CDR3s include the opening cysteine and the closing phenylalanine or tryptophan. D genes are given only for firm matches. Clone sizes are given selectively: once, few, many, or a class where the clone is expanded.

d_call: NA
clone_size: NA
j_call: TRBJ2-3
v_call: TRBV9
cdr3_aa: CASTFGDRGGTDTQYF
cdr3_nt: TGTGCCAGCACATTCGGGGACCGCGGAGGAACAGATACGCAGTATTTT

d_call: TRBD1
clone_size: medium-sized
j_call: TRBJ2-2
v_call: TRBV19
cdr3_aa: CASYDRAASGELFF
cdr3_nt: TGTGCCAGCTACGACAGGGCGGCTTCCGGGGAGCTGTTTTTT

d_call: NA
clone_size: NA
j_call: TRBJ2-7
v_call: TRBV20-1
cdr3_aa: CSAGGRGPYEQYF
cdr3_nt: TGCAGTGCTGGGGGGAGGGGGCCCTACGAGCAGTACTTC

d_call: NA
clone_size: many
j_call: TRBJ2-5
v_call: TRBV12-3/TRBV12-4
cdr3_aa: CASSFIGETQYF
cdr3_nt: TGTGCCAGCAGTTTTATAGGAGAGACCCAGTACTTC

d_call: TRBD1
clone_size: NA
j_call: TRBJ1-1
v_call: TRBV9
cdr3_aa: CASSSRTGGRSTEAFF
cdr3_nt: TGTGCCAGCAGCTCGAGGACAGGGGGCAGGAGCACTGAAGCTTTCTTT

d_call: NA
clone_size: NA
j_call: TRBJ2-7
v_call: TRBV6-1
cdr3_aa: CANSLDGSSYKQYF
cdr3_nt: TGTGCCAACAGCCTGGACGGTAGCTCCTACAAGCAGTACTTC

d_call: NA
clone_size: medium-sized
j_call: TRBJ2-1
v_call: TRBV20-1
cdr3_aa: CSALHNEQFF
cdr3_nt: TGCAGTGCTCTCCACAATGAGCAGTTCTTC

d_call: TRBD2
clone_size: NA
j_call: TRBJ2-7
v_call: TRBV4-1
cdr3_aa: CASSPLGERGEQYF
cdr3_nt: TGCGCCAGCAGCCCCCTCGGAGAGCGGGGCGAGCAGTACTTC

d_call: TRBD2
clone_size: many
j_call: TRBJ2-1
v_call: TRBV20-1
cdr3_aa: CSARGSGGYNEQFF
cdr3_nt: TGCAGTGCTAGAGGGAGCGGGGGTTACAATGAGCAGTTCTTC

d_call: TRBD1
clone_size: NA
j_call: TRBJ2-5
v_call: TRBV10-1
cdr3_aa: CASAKAGGAGETQYF
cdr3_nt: TGCGCCAGCGCGAAGGCAGGGGGTGCGGGAGAGACCCAGTACTTC

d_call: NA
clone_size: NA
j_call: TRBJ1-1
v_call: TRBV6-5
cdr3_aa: CANSQVTYTEAFF
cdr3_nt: TGTGCCAACAGCCAAGTCACATACACTGAAGCTTTCTTT

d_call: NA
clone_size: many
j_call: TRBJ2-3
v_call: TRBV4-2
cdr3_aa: CASSQDGGTDTQYF
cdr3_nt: TGTGCCAGCAGCCAAGATGGGGGCACAGATACGCAGTATTTT

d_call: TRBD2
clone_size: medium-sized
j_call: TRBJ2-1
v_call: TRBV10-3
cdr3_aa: CAISQREGLDEQFF
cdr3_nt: TGTGCCATCAGCCAGCGGGAGGGCCTCGATGAGCAGTTCTTC

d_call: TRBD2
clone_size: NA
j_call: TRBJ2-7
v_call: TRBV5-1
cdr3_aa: CASRRASGQYEQYF
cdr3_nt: TGCGCCAGCAGGAGGGCTAGCGGCCAATACGAGCAGTACTTC

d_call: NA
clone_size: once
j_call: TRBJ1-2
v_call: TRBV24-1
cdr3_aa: CATSDGTGTVYGYTF
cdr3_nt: TGTGCCACCAGTGATGGTACCGGGACGGTCTATGGCTACACCTTC

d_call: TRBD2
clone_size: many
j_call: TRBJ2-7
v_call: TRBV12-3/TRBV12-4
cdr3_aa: CATKREGAYEQYF
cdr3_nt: TGTGCCACGAAGCGGGAAGGGGCCTACGAGCAGTACTTC

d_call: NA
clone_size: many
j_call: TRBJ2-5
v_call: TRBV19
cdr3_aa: CASSIGARRVETQYF
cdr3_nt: TGTGCCAGTAGTATAGGAGCTCGGAGGGTCGAGACCCAGTACTTC

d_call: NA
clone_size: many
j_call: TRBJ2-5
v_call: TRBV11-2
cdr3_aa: CASSLPFGTQYF
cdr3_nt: TGTGCCAGCAGCTTACCCTTCGGTACCCAGTACTTC

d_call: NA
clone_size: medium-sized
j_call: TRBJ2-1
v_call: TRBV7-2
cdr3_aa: CASSLGGRGNEQFF
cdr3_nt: TGTGCCAGCAGCTTAGGCGGGCGAGGCAATGAGCAGTTCTTC

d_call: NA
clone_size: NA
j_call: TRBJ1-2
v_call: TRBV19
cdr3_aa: CASSGAAGLGYTF
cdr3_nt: TGTGCCAGTAGTGGGGCAGCGGGCTTAGGCTACACCTTC

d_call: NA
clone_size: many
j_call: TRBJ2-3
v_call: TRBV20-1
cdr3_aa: CSASFVISTDTQYF
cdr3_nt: TGCAGTGCTAGTTTTGTAATAAGCACAGATACGCAGTATTTT

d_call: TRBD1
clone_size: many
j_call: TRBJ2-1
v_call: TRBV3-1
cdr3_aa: CASSLWDSYNEQFF
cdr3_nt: TGTGCCAGCAGCCTTTGGGACAGCTACAATGAGCAGTTCTTC

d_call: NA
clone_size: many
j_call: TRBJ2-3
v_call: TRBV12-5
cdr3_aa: CASGNSPGSDTQYF
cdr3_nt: TGTGCTAGTGGCAATTCTCCAGGGTCAGATACGCAGTATTTT

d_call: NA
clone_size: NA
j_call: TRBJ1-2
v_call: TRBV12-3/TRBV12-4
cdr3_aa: CASSSTDYGYTF
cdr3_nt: TGTGCCAGCAGTTCGACCGACTATGGCTACACCTTC

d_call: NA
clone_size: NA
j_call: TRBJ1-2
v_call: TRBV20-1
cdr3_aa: CSARPGQMNGYTF
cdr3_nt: TGCAGTGCTAGACCGGGTCAGATGAATGGCTACACCTTC

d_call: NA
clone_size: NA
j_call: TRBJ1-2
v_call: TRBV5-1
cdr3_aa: CASSLRREDGYTF
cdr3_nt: TGCGCCAGCAGCTTGCGCAGGGAGGACGGCTACACCTTC

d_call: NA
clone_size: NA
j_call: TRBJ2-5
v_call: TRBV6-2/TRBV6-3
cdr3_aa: CASRPQGGGNQPQYF
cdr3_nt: TGTGCCAGCAGACCCCAGGGAGGCGGAAATCAGCCCCAGTACTTC

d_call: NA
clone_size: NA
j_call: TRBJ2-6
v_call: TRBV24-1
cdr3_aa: CATSPGVAGANVLTF
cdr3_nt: TGTGCCACCAGTCCAGGGGTTGCTGGGGCCAACGTCCTGACTTTC

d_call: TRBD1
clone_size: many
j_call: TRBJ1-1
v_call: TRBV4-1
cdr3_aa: CASSSSLGTGLGTEAFF
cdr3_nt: TGCGCCAGCAGCTCTAGCTTGGGGACAGGGTTGGGCACTGAAGCTTTCTTT